Below are 22 T cell receptor beta chains sequenced from a single sample in a study of OX40 agonist ivuxolimab in advanced cancers. TCRdb keeps only in-frame clones here, not all; method: immunoSEQ multiplex PCR. The top ten clones hold around 1.2% of a sample with 95,000 to 110,000 clones, around 93% of them seen once. Material: CD4+ or CD8+ T cells sorted from blood, obtained in a trial of the OX40 agonist ivuxolimab. These TCRs come from an adult with an advanced solid tumor such as melanoma, head and neck, liver or kidney cancer.

This clone was seen only once. The chain has TRBV7-8 and TRBJ1-4; D unclear. Trimming took 1 base from V and 4 from J, leaving 13 bases between them. The CDR3 runs 16 residues. Germline-derived CDR1 and CDR2 are SGHVS and FQNEAQ. The CDR3 DNA follows: TGTGCCAGCAGCTTAGGTATCGGACGGCATAATGAAAAACTGTTTTTT. The encoded protein is CASSLGIGRHNEKLFF.

On this clone: The junction departs from germline at one end; a sequencing error may be responsible. This chain joins TRBV20-1 and TRBJ1-4; no definite D call. The CDR3 consists of 10 residues. Germline V CDR1 and CDR2: DFQATT, SNEGSKA (reference sequence). In DNA, the CDR3 is TGCAGTGCTCTGAAGGAGCAGATAGTCTTT. Its protein is CSALKEQIVF.

This chain joins TRBV5-1 and TRBJ1-1; a weak D match, TRBD1 (5 bases). V was cut by 5 bases and J by 0 bases, with 11 bases left in between. Germline CDR1 and CDR2: SGHRS and YFSETQ. This CDR3 comprises 14 residues. CDR3 sequence: CASSLGALNTEAFF. In DNA, the CDR3 is TGCGCCAGCAGTCTCGGGGCCCTGAACACTGAAGCTTTCTTT.

The chain carries TRBV2 and TRBJ2-2; D may be TRBD1 (5 bases). The CDR3 covers 14 residues. With 6 bases removed from V and 1 base from J, the gap between germline ends came to 9 bases. Germline CDR1 is SNHLY and CDR2 is FYNNEI. In nucleotides, the CDR3 is TGTGCCAGCAGGGACACCCTGAACACCGGGGAGCTGTTTTTT. Its protein product is CASRDTLNTGELFF.

The chain carries TRBV18 and TRBJ1-5; D remains ambiguous. The CDR3 has 15 residues. The germline gives CDR1 KGHSH, CDR2 LQKENI. V was cut by 2 bases and J by 2 bases, with 10 bases left in between. CDR3 sequence: CASSPMDGGNQPQHF. The CDR3, as DNA: TGTGCCAGCTCACCAATGGACGGCGGCAATCAGCCCCAGCATTTT. The whole variable domain, remainder taken from reference TRBV18 and TRBJ1-5, is NAGVMQNPRHLVRRRGQEARLRCSPMKGHSHVYWYRQLPEEGLKFMVYLQKENIIDESGMPKERFSAEFPKEGPSILRIQQVVRGDSAAYFCASSPMDGGNQPQHFGDGTRLSIL.

The chain links TRBV11-2 to TRBJ2-1; the D is unclear. Trimming cost V 8 bases and J 9 bases, with 17 bases left between them. CDR1 and CDR2 from the germline V gene are SGHAT and FQNNGV. This CDR3 spans 13 amino acids. The CDR3: CASSVPLATEQFF. Written as DNA, the CDR3 is TGTGCCAGCTCGGTCCCCCTTGCCACTGAGCAGTTCTTC.

The gene calls are TRBV7-9 and TRBJ2-5; TRBD1 matches at 9 bases. Germline V lookup: CDR1 SEHNR, CDR2 FQNEAQ (reference sequence). CDR3 length: 15 residues. The junction had 9 bases not matched to a gene; V was cut back by 5 bases and J by 5 bases. CDR3 amino acids: CASSPAGQGGETQYF. DNA for the CDR3: TGTGCCAGCAGCCCAGCGGGACAGGGCGGTGAGACCCAGTACTTC. The full variable domain, its missing parts supplied by reference TRBV7-9 and TRBJ2-5, is DTGVSQNPRHKITKRGQNVTFRCDPISEHNRLYWYRQTLGQGPEFLTYFQNEAQLEKSRLLSDRFSAERPKGSFSTLEIQRTEQGDSAMYLCASSPAGQGGETQYFGPGTRLLVL.

This chain connects TRBV7-6 to TRBJ2-1, with 9 bases aligning to TRBD2. The J segment lost 7 bases and the V segment lost 2 bases, leaving 9 bases of the junction unmatched. This CDR3 has 16 amino acids. CDR1 and CDR2 (germline): SGHVS, FNYEAQ. The CDR3 loop reads CASSLTAGGPYNEQFF. Here the CDR3 DNA reads TGTGCCAGCAGCTTAACGGCGGGAGGGCCTTATAATGAGCAGTTCTTC.

The chain joins TRBV5-1 to TRBJ1-1; TRBD1 agrees at 12 bases. Trimming at V came to 4 bases and at J to 1 base, leaving 5 bases not matched to a gene. CDR1 is SGHRS, CDR2 YFSETQ, per germline. The CDR3 loop spans 16 amino acids. The CDR3 region is CASSLGTGGSNTEAFF. Here the CDR3 DNA reads TGCGCCAGCAGCCTTGGGACAGGGGGCTCGAACACTGAAGCTTTCTTT.

The CDR3 loop is CASSPTGGRYGYTF. The CDR3, as DNA: TGTGCCAGCAGCCCCACAGGGGGCCGGTATGGCTACACCTTC. The genes are TRBV5-5 and TRBJ1-2; TRBD1 matches at 9 bases. The length of the CDR3 is 14 residues. Unmatched junction bases numbered 6, after V lost 4 bases and J lost 5 bases. Germline V gene data show CDR1 as SGHKS and CDR2 as YYEKEE (reference sequence). Looking up the rest from reference TRBV5-5 and TRBJ1-2 gives the full variable domain: DAGVTQSPTHLIKTRGQQVTLRCSPISGHKSVSWYQQVLGQGPQFIFQYYEKEERGRGNFPDRFSARQFPNYSSELNVNALLLGDSALYLCASSPTGGRYGYTFGSGTRLTVV.

This clone has just one count. This chain links TRBV7-6 with TRBJ1-2; D is perhaps TRBD1 (6 bases). V lost 5 bases to trimming and J lost 8 bases, with 21 bases between them. This CDR3 contains 15 residues. Germline V gene data show CDR1 as SGHVS and CDR2 as FNYEAQ. The DNA of the CDR3 is TGTGCCAGCAGCAAAAGGGAACAGGGAGCGGAAGGCTACACCTTC. This translates into CASSKREQGAEGYTF.

This CDR3 is CASSLRTGIYEQYF. The DNA for the CDR3 is TGTGCCAGCAGTTTACGGACAGGGATATACGAGCAGTACTTC. The chain recombines TRBV28 with TRBJ2-7; the match to TRBD1 covers 8 bases. Germline CDR1 reads MDHEN; CDR2 reads SYDVKM. CDR3 length: 14 residues. V was pared by 2 bases and J by 4 bases, with 4 bases of the junction left unmatched.

V is TRBV28 and J is TRBJ1-1, with D perhaps TRBD1 (5 bases). The CDR3 covers 14 residues. The ends were cut back, 7 bases at V and 3 bases at J, with 15 bases in the middle. The germline V gene has CDR1 MDHEN and CDR2 SYDVKM. Written as DNA, the CDR3 is TGTGCCAGCATCCTCAGGGTTGGGGACACTGAAGCTTTCTTT. This gives the protein CASILRVGDTEAFF. Supplemented by reference TRBV28 and TRBJ1-1, the full variable domain reads DVKVTQSSRYLVKRTGEKVFLECVQDMDHENMFWYRQDPGLGLRLIYFSYDVKMKEKGDIPEGYSVSREKKERFSLILESASTNQTSMYLCASILRVGDTEAFFGQGTRLTVV.

The chain is built from TRBV5-1 and TRBJ2-7; D gene ambiguous. The V gene's germline CDR1 is SGHRS and CDR2 YFSETQ. The ends were cut back, 0 bases at V and 2 bases at J, with 6 bases in the middle. This CDR3 is built from 13 residues. DNA for the CDR3: TGCGCCAGCAGCTTGGGCACCACCTACGAGCAGTACTTC. This gives the protein CASSLGTTYEQYF. The whole variable domain, filled in from reference TRBV5-1 and TRBJ2-7, reads KAGVTQTPRYLIKTRGQQVTLSCSPISGHRSVSWYQQTPGQGLQFLFEYFSETQRNKGNFPGRFSGRQFSNSRSEMNVSTLELGDSALYLCASSLGTTYEQYFGPGTRLTVT.

The chain combines TRBV4-1 with TRBJ1-3, with 7 bases that match TRBD1. This CDR3 is 17 amino acids long. The germline V gene encodes CDR1 MGHRA and CDR2 YSYEKL. The ends lost 2 bases at V and 0 bases at J; junction bases unmatched: 7. The CDR3 spells CASSQRTGSSSGNTIYF. CDR3 DNA: TGCGCCAGCAGCCAACGGACAGGTTCCAGCTCTGGAAACACCATATATTTT.

The V gene is TRBV14, the J gene TRBJ2-1, with TRBD2 matching over 8 bases. The length of the CDR3 is 14 residues. Trimming cost V 0 bases and J 10 bases; bases outside gene matches: 5. Germline lookup yields CDR1 SGHDN and CDR2 FVKESK. CDR3 protein: CASSQEPGGQEQFF. The CDR3 nucleotides read TGTGCCAGCAGCCAAGAACCGGGAGGGCAGGAGCAGTTCTTC.

V and J are TRBV7-6 and TRBJ1-3; possibly TRBD1 for D (6 bases). This CDR3 is 17 amino acids long. V gave up 5 bases and J gave up 2 bases, with 19 bases separating them. Germline CDR1 SGHVS, CDR2 FNYEAQ. CDR3 loop: CASSHSGTRGTGNTIYF. The DNA of the CDR3 is TGTGCCAGCAGCCATAGTGGTACCAGGGGCACTGGAAACACCATATATTTT.

V and J are TRBV27 and TRBJ2-1; D is undetermined. CDR3 length: 13 amino acids. V shed 3 bases and J shed 10 bases, with 13 bases lying between them. Germline CDR1 is MNHEY and CDR2 is SMNVEV (reference sequence). CDR3 loop: CASSFKAPSEQFF. The CDR3 nucleotides read TGTGCCAGCAGTTTCAAAGCCCCGAGCGAGCAGTTCTTC.

The chain couples TRBV6-5 to TRBJ2-1, with 7 positions matching TRBD1. The CDR3 extends over 15 amino acids. The trim removed 6 bases at V and 6 bases at J, leaving 11 bases unmatched. Germline CDR1 reads MNHEY; CDR2 reads SVGAGI. CDR3 region: CASSVGQVFSNEQFF. CDR3 sequence (DNA): TGTGCCAGCAGCGTAGGACAGGTATTTAGCAATGAGCAGTTCTTC.

This clone appeared a single time. The V and J genes are TRBV29-1 and TRBJ2-5, with D unclear. The DNA end is a closer match to TRBJ2-7, so the J assignment may be wrong. Germline V gene lookup returns CDR1 SQVTM and CDR2 ANQGSEA. The CDR3 contains 13 residues. CDR3 in amino acids: CSVRPGSSYEQYF. The CDR3 DNA sequence: TGCAGCGTTCGTCCCGGCAGCTCCTACGAGCAGTACTTC.

The V call is TRBV5-4, the J call TRBJ2-3, with 8 bases matching TRBD1. V shed 0 bases, J shed 4 bases, and the junction held 7 bases outside the gene matches. The CDR3 contains 16 residues. Germline V gene sequence: CDR1 SGHNT, CDR2 YYREEE (reference sequence). The CDR3 here is CASSLAVTGDADTQYF. In nucleotides, the CDR3 is TGTGCCAGCAGCTTGGCCGTGACAGGGGACGCAGATACGCAGTATTTT.

The chain recombines TRBV19 with TRBJ2-6; D remains ambiguous. The V and J ends lost 5 bases and 0 bases respectively, with 2 bases between them. The CDR3 runs to 13 residues. The V gene's germline CDR1 is LNHDA and CDR2 SQIVND (reference sequence). The CDR3 reads CASSSSGANVLTF. CDR3 DNA: TGTGCCAGTAGTTCCTCTGGGGCCAACGTCCTGACTTTC.